The clone carrying this T cell receptor beta chain is a singleton in its sample. Antigen unknown. Second doses were pooled across both intervals (about 4 or about 12 weeks). The germline V gene encodes CDR1 MNHEY and CDR2 SMNVEV (reference sequence). V was clipped by 6 bases and J by 2 bases; unmatched bases: 4. The CDR3 is 15 amino acids. This sample was included in a study of T cell responses to AZD1222 COVID-19 vaccine. Study-wide points: Two AZD1222 doses significantly raised spike-specific TCR breadth and depth over controls.

Generated by immunoSEQ multiplex PCR, the TCRdb table keeps only in-frame clones and is missing some. The sample holds some 150,000 clones; 80% to 95% are singletons and the top ten take more than 3%. The sequence was collected from an adult who received the AZD1222 COVID-19 vaccine. The sequences come from peripheral blood, collected 28 days after the second AZD1222 dose. J is TRBJ2-7 and V is TRBV27; TRBD2 matches 13 bases. The CDR3 loop is CASSQGTSGTYEQYF. In DNA, the CDR3 is TGTGCCAGCAGCCAGGGGACTAGCGGGACCTACGAGCAGTACTTC.